This TCR beta chain was recovered during a study of T cell repertoires in cytomegalovirus infection. In the study overall: Carrying CMV and the relevant HLA type showed in public TCR beta signatures. Study outcomes and limitations: The ex vivo response was dominated by HLA-C-restricted CMV-specific TCR beta clonotypes. Of the TCR beta families, the public ones yielded a cumulative frequency that identified carriers of CMV plus the relevant HLA.

TCRdb redid the calling of the reads with MiXCR, one entry per CDR3 protein. The data hold some 180,000 distinct CDR3 sequences, with roughly 9.8% observed a single time. For this clonotype: Antigen: not known.

The CDR3 has 15 residues. Germline CDR1 LGHNT, CDR2 FRNRAP. Trimming stripped 2 bases from V and 2 bases from J, with 9 bases between. This sequence was found in a human donor in good health (CMV status not recorded). Some clones in this sample may be carry-over from other donors' samples. Sequenced input: PBMCs. The chain couples TRBV12-5 to TRBJ2-2, with D possibly matching TRBD2 (5 bases). The CDR3 loop is CASGLFAGNTGELFF. The DNA for the CDR3 is TGTGCTAGTGGTTTGTTCGCGGGTAACACCGGGGAGCTGTTTTTT.